These T cell receptor beta chains were read from a single sample in a study of vaccination and CD4 T cells after COVID-19. These TCRs are of unknown antigen specificity. Via MiXCR, TCRdb re-called the PCR reads, giving one row per CDR3 protein. The profile shows around 27,000 distinct CDR3 sequences, approximately 40% of them singletons. The sample here was CD4+ T cells from blood, cultured in vitro, taken about 7 months after SARS-CoV-2 vaccination. The receptors were sampled from a human donor who had recovered from COVID-19. Both conserved end residues are trimmed from each CDR3.

V: TRBV11-2
CDR3: ASSSQYQETQY

V: TRBV5-1
CDR3: ASSHSSELNEQF

V: TRBV29-1
CDR3: SGHRGNEQF

V: TRBV20-1
CDR3: SASSPGTSGRNEQF

V: TRBV20-1
CDR3: SAGQGNVETQY

V: TRBV20-1
CDR3: SARRTSGPRRHNEQF

V: TRBV7-9
CDR3: ASSLVGSGELF

V: TRBV6-1
CDR3: ASSQARYEQY

V: TRBV23-1
CDR3: ASSQFGPGDDYGYT

V: TRBV6-1
CDR3: ASTRAGSSYNEQF

V: TRBV15
CDR3: ATSREGPGDASPTEAF

V: TRBV12-3/TRBV12-4
CDR3: ASSELAGSNTGELF

V: TRBV29-1
CDR3: SVARGTNQPQH

V: TRBV7-9
CDR3: ASSHLSGRHYNEQF

V: TRBV28
CDR3: ASSPNRDGQPQH

V: TRBV20-1
CDR3: SAHQGGSHEQY

V: TRBV18
CDR3: ASSPGTAQVYEQY

V: TRBV7-2
CDR3: ASGEYNSPLH

V: TRBV5-4
CDR3: ASSPQLGYEQY

V: TRBV2
CDR3: ASSGDLRWGLNEQY

V: TRBV11-2
CDR3: ASSSKGGLYGYT

V: TRBV19
CDR3: ASSSDRGPTEAF

V: TRBV5-4
CDR3: ASSPRDGEQY

V: TRBV19
CDR3: ASSSLDSHEQY

V: TRBV7-9
CDR3: ASSQVGAGGPNSPLH

V: TRBV6-5
CDR3: ASSYRTSGPNTGELF

V: TRBV20-1
CDR3: SANTGARGYT

V: TRBV6-2/TRBV6-3
CDR3: ASRTGTGGLYEQY